This record covers a single T cell receptor beta chain. This clone was picked up a small number of times. Its antigen remains undetermined. The input lacks base qualities; no much larger clone sits a single base away. This record comes from a study of blood T cell repertoires in COVID-19 (dated by TCRdb to 2020 to 2022). For the wider study: Collaborator samples came from the United States, Italy and Spain and covered acute and convalescent phases of COVID-19. The sample metadata nearly always contained a de-identified subject ID, COVID-19 status, age in years and sex. Deeply sampled blood TCRbeta repertoires from subjects exposed to, actively infected with, or recovered from COVID-19 were included in the dataset. The repertoires were released in a freely available public database meant as a resource for research on the immune response to SARS-CoV-2. HLA class I and class II types, where available, came from metadata supplied by the sample provider rather than from assay-based typing. The samples were drawn from two sources: the first 160 participants of the ongoing ImmuneRACE study, and 1,254 subjects contributed by 6 global collaborators. The material from the prospective study consisted of cDNA or gDNA derived from T cells, B-cell-depleted T cells, or PBMCs.

Beyond this particular receptor, the publication reports: The amount of clinical and demographic metadata varied by source and participant and was provided uncurated.

TCRbeta CDR3 regions were amplified from genomic DNA using the immunoSEQ Assay, a bias-controlled multiplex PCR. In the paper's pipeline: The number of nucleated cells in each sample was estimated from the amplification of reference gene primers within the assay. To quantify the absolute abundance of each unique TCRbeta CDR3 rearrangement, sequence reads were collapsed and filtered. For each sample, productive Simpson clonality was calculated as the square root of Simpson's diversity index over productive rearrangements. TCRdb provides this immuneACCESS table in a form limited to in-frame rearrangements. Some clones are lacking; in checked studies, under half of them reflect an unresolved V gene, and why the rest are absent is not known. D and trimming were read from the DNA, whereas the V and J calls and clone size are those reported in that table. For this sample the table gives about 250,000 clones, of which 75% to 90% were detected only once. The ten largest clones take up just under 9% of the sample.

Participants in the prospective study were aged roughly 18 to 90 years, lived in some 24 United States geographic areas, and enrolled through a virtual design. To assign participants to cohorts, the prospective study relied on clinical history that participants themselves reported in a screening survey and a study questionnaire. ImmuneRACE Cohort 3 recovered participants were defined by two consecutive negative NP/OP PCR tests, healthcare professional clearance, or symptom resolution. In the prospective study, whole blood, serum and a nasopharyngeal or oropharyngeal swab were collected from each participant by mobile phlebotomists. Additional blood draws and questionnaires over an approximately two-month period could optionally be provided by prospective study participants. Blood samples from the prospective study were shipped frozen or at room temperature prior to DNA extraction. Its CDR3 holds 13 amino acids, cysteine through phenylalanine. Of all the DNA, just the CDR3 is kept, 39 bases in frame from base 1. Trimming at the junction amounts to 4 bases on V and 4 bases on J, and the germline ends lie 10 bases apart. CDR1 and CDR2 are drawn from the germline V gene: LGHNA, YSLEER.

This sequence uses TRBV4-3 and TRBJ1-1, with TRBD1 as a weak D call on 6 bases. Sequences were obtained from PBMCs or T cells enriched from blood (not recorded which). The receptor was isolated from a man aged 35 to 55 who had recovered from COVID-19. The CDR3 has the sequence CASSPGEGTEAFF. The DNA reads TGCGCCAGCAGCCCAGGGGAAGGCACTGAAGCTTTCTTT.